The 11 T cell receptor beta chains presented below share a single source sample, sequenced in a study of T cell repertoires in ileal Crohn's disease (dated by TCRdb to the late 2010s). The sample's time point label, decoded: neoterminal ileum biopsy at postoperative endoscopy, about 6 months after surgery. The receptor library was made with the immunoSEQ multiplex PCR assay. As stored in TCRdb, this immuneACCESS dataset retains in-frame rearrangements with V and J assigned. A fraction of the clones does not appear; measured against another copy, unresolved V genes explain less than half of the discrepancy, and the remainder lacks a known reason. The table for this sample lists about 3,900 clones; roughly 78% of them were counted only once. Together, the top ten hold about an eighth of the sample. Sequencing input: ileal tissue. These TCRs come from an adult with Crohn's disease.

The chain couples TRBV11-2 to TRBJ1-2, with 10 bases that match TRBD1. The V gene end was trimmed by 3 bases and the J gene end by 13 bases; junction bases not matched to a gene: 8. The CDR3 extends over 13 amino acids. Germline V gene sequence: CDR1 SGHAT, CDR2 FQNNGV. DNA for the CDR3: TGTGCCAGCAGCTTCACAGACAGGGGGCCTCTCACCTTC. It is translated as CASSFTDRGPLTF.

The CDR3 bases are TGTGCCTGGGCAGACAGGGCCCCAACTGGCTACACCTTC. It specifies CAWADRAPTGYTF. The rearrangement links TRBV30 to TRBJ1-2; 7 nucleotides agree with TRBD1. The V gene's germline CDR1 is GTSNPN and CDR2 SVGIG (reference sequence). Unmatched junction bases numbered 10, after V lost 5 bases and J lost 7 bases. This CDR3 is built from 13 residues.

The V call is TRBV9, the J call TRBJ2-2; 9 bases align to TRBD2. Germline V lookup: CDR1 SGDLS, CDR2 YYNGEE. The CDR3 contains 15 residues. V shed 4 bases, J shed 4 bases, and the junction held 5 bases outside the gene matches. CDR3 in DNA: TGTGCCAGCAGCCGCGGGGGGGCGGGCACCGGGGAGCTGTTTTTT. Its protein is CASSRGGAGTGELFF.

CDR3 region: CASRDRLDGYTF. CDR3 nucleotides: TGTGCCAGTAGGGACAGGTTAGATGGCTACACCTTC. The V and J genes are TRBV19 and TRBJ1-2; 7 bases line up with TRBD1. The CDR3 is 12 amino acids. The J segment lost 6 bases and the V segment lost 6 bases, leaving 4 bases of the junction unmatched. Germline-derived CDR1 and CDR2 are LNHDA and SQIVND (reference sequence).

The chain couples TRBV2 to TRBJ1-6; D gene ambiguous. V lost 11 bases and J lost 0, with 8 bases in between. The CDR3 has 13 amino acids. Germline CDR1 reads SNHLY; CDR2 reads FYNNEI. As DNA, the CDR3 is TGTGCCGGCAAGAGCTCCTATAATTCACCCCTCCACTTT. Its protein is CAGKSSYNSPLHF.

J is TRBJ2-7 and V is TRBV30, with D possibly TRBD1 on 5 matching bases. This CDR3 is 14 amino acids long. V was clipped by 0 bases and J by 5 bases, with 14 bases between them. Germline V lookup: CDR1 GTSNPN, CDR2 SVGIG (reference sequence). The CDR3: CAWSVPWQGNEQYF. The CDR3, as DNA: TGTGCCTGGAGTGTACCGTGGCAGGGAAACGAGCAGTACTTC.

J is TRBJ2-3 and V is TRBV7-2, with 14 bases that match TRBD2. The junction had 10 bases not matched to a gene; V was cut back by 4 bases and J by 10 bases. This CDR3 spans 16 amino acids. Germline V gene lookup returns CDR1 SGHTA and CDR2 FQGNSA. The DNA for the CDR3 is TGTGCCAGCAGCTCGGGACTAGCGGGGGCCATTTTGTCGCAGTATTTT. The encoded protein is CASSSGLAGAILSQYF. Using reference TRBV7-2 and TRBJ2-3 for the parts outside the CDR3, the full variable domain is GAGVSQSPSNKVTEKGKDVELRCDPISGHTALYWYRQSLGQGLEFLIYFQGNSAPDKSGLPSDRFSAERTGGSVSTLTIQRTQQEDSAVYLCASSSGLAGAILSQYFGPGTRLTVL.

The chain recombines TRBV6-5 with TRBJ2-4; the D gene is possibly TRBD1 (6 bases). CDR3 length: 10 amino acids. Between the trimmed V and J ends, which lost 10 bases and 15 bases, there was a span of 16 bases. The germline gives CDR1 MNHEY, CDR2 SVGAGI. DNA of the CDR3: TGTGCCACCTGGTTCGGACAGAGGTACTTC. Translated, it gives CATWFGQRYF.

The J gene is TRBJ1-1, the V gene TRBV7-2; possibly TRBD1 for D (5 bases). The CDR3 is made up of 15 amino acids. Germline-derived CDR1 and CDR2 are SGHTA and FQGNSA. V was shortened by 5 bases and J by 0 bases, with 13 bases between the two germline ends. The DNA for the CDR3 is TGTGCCAGCAGCCCACAATTGACAGTGAACACTGAAGCTTTCTTT. It yields the protein CASSPQLTVNTEAFF. The full variable domain, in which reference TRBV7-2 and TRBJ1-1 provide the parts outside the CDR3, is GAGVSQSPSNKVTEKGKDVELRCDPISGHTALYWYRQSLGQGLEFLIYFQGNSAPDKSGLPSDRFSAERTGGSVSTLTIQRTQQEDSAVYLCASSPQLTVNTEAFFGQGTRLTVV.

The gene calls are TRBV7-9 and TRBJ2-1, with 8 nucleotides matching TRBD1. Germline CDR1 reads SEHNR; CDR2 reads FQNEAQ (reference sequence). This CDR3 is built from 14 residues. J gave up 7 bases and V 5 bases, and 7 bases lay outside the gene matches. CDR3 sequence reads: CASSPRTGRNEQFF. The DNA of the CDR3 is TGTGCCAGCAGCCCGAGGACAGGGAGGAATGAGCAGTTCTTC.

This clone was counted a single time. The gene calls are TRBV5-1 and TRBJ2-7, with D perhaps TRBD1 (6 bases). The V end was cut by 5 bases, the J end by 6 bases, with 18 bases between. In germline, CDR1 is SGHRS, CDR2 YFSETQ. The CDR3 has 14 residues. In DNA, the CDR3 is TGCGCCAGCAGAGGAAGGACAGCCCCCTTCGAGCAGTACTTC. Translated: CASRGRTAPFEQYF.